Presented here are 17 T cell receptor beta chains from one specimen sequenced in a study of cytomegalovirus exposure and HLA in healthy donors. Profiled with immunoSEQ multiplex PCR; TCRdb holds only in-frame clones, not every one. The profile shows under 200,000 clones, approximately 96% of them singletons. The sequencing input was PBMCs. These receptors all come from a young woman in good health and CMV-seronegative.

This clone has a single count. V is TRBV6-6 and J is TRBJ1-4, with 9 bases matching TRBD1. Germline-derived CDR1 and CDR2 are MNHNY and SVGAGI (reference sequence). CDR3 length: 14 amino acids. Losses at the gene ends were 9 bases for V and 5 bases for J; bases not matched to a gene: 7. The CDR3 region has the DNA TGTGCCAGTCAACGGACAGGGGAAAATGAAAAACTGTTTTTT. Protein sequence: CASQRTGENEKLFF.

The gene calls are TRBV11-3 and TRBJ1-6; D call uncertain. Trimming cost V 2 bases and J 6 bases, with 20 bases left between them. Germline CDR1 is SGHNT and CDR2 is YENEEA. This CDR3 spans 18 amino acids. The CDR3 protein is CASSLLRRGSYRNSPLHF. CDR3 nucleotides: TGTGCCAGCAGCTTACTCCGCCGTGGGAGCTACCGTAATTCACCCCTCCACTTT.

J is TRBJ2-7 and V is TRBV7-3, with 12 bases lining up with TRBD2. This CDR3 has 15 amino acids. V shed 5 bases and J 5 bases; nucleotides not matched to a gene: 7. Germline lookup yields CDR1 SGHTA and CDR2 FQGTGA. The CDR3 here is CASSPSGGAPHEQYF. The DNA of the CDR3 is TGTGCCAGCAGCCCTAGCGGGGGGGCACCACACGAGCAGTACTTC.

V is TRBV5-1 and J is TRBJ2-5; a possible D gene is TRBD2 (5 bases). Germline V gene data show CDR1 as SGHRS and CDR2 as YFSETQ. Trimming removed 1 base at V and 5 bases at J, with 12 bases between. There are 14 residues in the CDR3. The DNA of the CDR3 is TGCGCCAGCAGCTTGTTTGTAGGCGGGGAGACCCAGTACTTC. It encodes CASSLFVGGETQYF.

The V gene is TRBV7-9, the J gene TRBJ1-1; no clear D. Germline loops: CDR1 SEHNR, CDR2 FQNEAQ (reference sequence). Trimming removed 5 bases from V and 1 base from J, with 8 bases in between. The CDR3 is made up of 13 amino acids. The CDR3 protein is CASSPTENTEAFF. CDR3 DNA: TGTGCCAGCAGCCCCACAGAGAACACTGAAGCTTTCTTT.

V usage is TRBV27 and J usage is TRBJ1-2; 9 bases align to TRBD1. The CDR3 length is 14 residues. CDR1 and CDR2 from the germline V gene are MNHEY and SMNVEV (reference sequence). The trim removed 4 bases at V and 7 bases at J, leaving 7 bases unmatched. The chain's CDR3 is CASSSLGQGSGYTF. The DNA of the CDR3 is TGTGCCAGCAGTTCCCTCGGACAGGGGTCTGGCTACACCTTC.

This rearrangement joins TRBV5-1 to TRBJ1-4; 7 bases line up with TRBD1. The germline CDR1 and CDR2 sequences are SGHRS and YFSETQ. Germline trimming cut 4 bases from V and 5 bases from J; bases unmatched to any gene: 8. The CDR3 has 15 residues. CDR3 sequence: CASSATGAINEKLFF. The CDR3 DNA reads as TGCGCCAGCAGCGCAACAGGGGCGATAAATGAAAAACTGTTTTTT.

The chain links TRBV5-1 to TRBJ2-7; D may be TRBD2 (5 bases). The germline V gene has CDR1 SGHRS and CDR2 YFSETQ. This CDR3 is built from 14 residues. Trimming took 9 bases from V and 0 from J, leaving 16 bases between them. The DNA for the CDR3 is TGCGCCATTCGGAGAAACGGGGACTCCTACGAGCAGTACTTC. Protein: CAIRRNGDSYEQYF.

J is TRBJ2-7 and V is TRBV5-6, with 7 positions matching TRBD1. Per the germline V gene, CDR1 is SGHDT and CDR2 is YYEEEE. The CDR3 consists of 14 residues. The trim removed 4 bases at V and 1 base at J, leaving 5 bases unmatched. CDR3 coding DNA: TGTGCCAGCAGCCCCGGGACAGCGTCCTACGAGCAGTACTTC. This codes for CASSPGTASYEQYF.

The J gene is TRBJ1-4, the V gene TRBV18, with 7 bases that match TRBD1. The CDR3 length is 15 residues. With 3 bases clipped from V and 8 bases from J, the junction kept 9 bases outside the gene matches. Germline CDR1 reads KGHSH; CDR2 reads LQKENI. The CDR3 region is CASSPIQGNEEKLFF. The CDR3 nucleotides read TGTGCCAGCTCACCCATACAGGGGAACGAGGAAAAACTGTTTTTT. Complete variable domain (other parts from reference TRBV18 and TRBJ1-4): NAGVMQNPRHLVRRRGQEARLRCSPMKGHSHVYWYRQLPEEGLKFMVYLQKENIIDESGMPKERFSAEFPKEGPSILRIQQVVRGDSAAYFCASSPIQGNEEKLFFGSGTQLSVL.

The chain carries TRBV6-1 and TRBJ1-1; 7 bases are shared with TRBD1. Looked up from germline, CDR1 is MNHNS and CDR2 is SASEGT. The CDR3 consists of 14 residues. The V segment lost 5 bases and the J segment 0 bases; nucleotides outside the gene matches: 3. CDR3 nucleotides: TGTGCCAGCAGTCGGACAGGATTGAACACTGAAGCTTTCTTT. It yields the protein CASSRTGLNTEAFF.

J is TRBJ2-2 and V is TRBV19; 8 nucleotides agree with TRBD1. The ends lost 10 bases at V and 1 base at J; junction bases unmatched: 5. Germline assignment: CDR1 LNHDA and CDR2 SQIVND (reference sequence). CDR3 length equals 14 residues. The CDR3 DNA reads as TGTGCCATCACCGGGACAGGGAACACCGGGGAGCTGTTTTTT. It specifies CAITGTGNTGELFF.

The CDR3 region is CASSQVAVTTDTQYF. For the CDR3, the DNA is TGCGCCAGCAGCCAGGTAGCGGTAACCACAGATACGCAGTATTTT. The chain is built from TRBV4-1 and TRBJ2-3; a possible D gene is TRBD2 (6 bases). V was cut by 3 bases and J by 2 bases, with 12 bases left in between. The CDR3 is 15 amino acids. Germline V gene sequence: CDR1 MGHRA, CDR2 YSYEKL.

This clone has a single count. This rearrangement joins TRBV6-6 to TRBJ2-2, with D unresolved. CDR1 and CDR2 (germline): MNHNY, SVGAGI (reference sequence). The CDR3 is 15 residues long. The V and J ends lost 3 bases and 0 bases respectively, with 8 bases between them. CDR3 amino acids: CASSYDFSNTGELFF. Here the CDR3 DNA reads TGTGCCAGCAGTTATGACTTTTCGAACACCGGGGAGCTGTTTTTT.

This chain uses TRBV7-2 with TRBJ2-1; 9 bases fit TRBD2. Looked up from germline, CDR1 is SGHTA and CDR2 is FQGNSA. The trim removed 5 bases at V and 5 bases at J, leaving 7 bases unmatched. The CDR3 contains 15 residues. CDR3 bases: TGTGCCAGCAGCCGTGCGGGGGGGCGCAACAATGAGCAGTTCTTC. It codes for CASSRAGGRNNEQFF.

Only one count was recorded for this clone. V is TRBV5-6 and J is TRBJ2-1, with 7 bases fitting TRBD2. Germline V CDR1 and CDR2: SGHDT, YYEEEE. This CDR3 has 14 residues. The trim removed 3 bases at V and 6 bases at J, leaving 6 bases unmatched. CDR3 residues: CASSSTSSGNEQFF. The CDR3 nucleotides are TGTGCCAGCAGCTCAACCTCTAGCGGCAATGAGCAGTTCTTC.

This sequence joins TRBV29-1 and TRBJ2-5; D may be TRBD2 (5 bases). The CDR3 totals 15 residues. Trimming stripped 4 bases from V and 5 bases from J, with 20 bases between. Per the germline V gene, CDR1 is SQVTM and CDR2 is ANQGSEA. CDR3 nucleotides: TGCAGCGTTGGTTGGGGTGGGAGCGTAGGGGAGACCCAGTACTTC. Its protein is CSVGWGGSVGETQYF. Full variable domain (rest looked up from reference TRBV29-1 and TRBJ2-5): SAVISQKPSRDICQRGTSLTIQCQVDSQVTMMFWYRQQPGQSLTLIATANQGSEATYESGFVIDKFPISRPNLTFSTLTVSNMSPEDSSIYLCSVGWGGSVGETQYFGPGTRLLVL.